One and the same sample provided the 32 T cell receptor beta chains below, sequenced in a study of T cells in Graves' hyperthyroidism and ophthalmopathy. RNA transcripts gave rise to amplified TCR beta CDR3 regions. In the first-round RT-PCR of the TCR CDR3, the HTBI primer set was used. TCRdb redid the calling of the multiplex PCR reads with MiXCR, one entry per CDR3 protein. The sample has about half a million distinct CDR3 sequences, approximately 22% seen once. Sequencing was performed on blood. Every receptor here comes from a woman aged 70-85 years with Graves' ophthalmopathy.

Many counts were recorded for this clonotype. This chain uses TRBV2 with TRBJ1-1, with a tentative D call TRBD1 (5 bases). This CDR3 spans 12 amino acids. Per the germline V gene, CDR1 is SNHLY and CDR2 is FYNNEI. Trimming stripped 6 bases from V and 4 bases from J, with 9 bases between. The DNA of the CDR3 is TGTGCCAGCAGGGGGGGGAGCACTGAAGCTTTCTTT. Its protein product is CASRGGSTEAFF.

The V gene is TRBV3-1, the J gene TRBJ1-4; TRBD1 aligns across 8 bases. V lost 4 bases to trimming and J lost 7 bases; unmatched junction nucleotides: 11. The CDR3 extends over 16 amino acids. CDR1 and CDR2 from the germline V gene are LGHDT and YNNKEL (reference sequence). This chain's CDR3 is CASSRGTGSGGEKLFF. The CDR3, as DNA: TGTGCCAGCAGCCGGGGGACAGGCTCCGGAGGTGAAAAACTGTTTTTT.

The V and J genes are TRBV28 and TRBJ2-7, with D maybe TRBD2 (6 bases). Germline lookup yields CDR1 MDHEN and CDR2 SYDVKM. CDR3 length equals 15 residues. Trimming cost V 5 bases and J 4 bases, with 18 bases left between them. CDR3 coding DNA: TGTGCCAGCAGTGGGACTCCTGATATGATTTACGAGCAGTACTTC. Encoded protein: CASSGTPDMIYEQYF.

This clonotype was picked up one time. J is TRBJ2-4 and V is TRBV2, with TRBD1 identical over 9 bases. Germline loops: CDR1 SNHLY, CDR2 FYNNEI. Trimming removed 8 bases from V and 0 bases from J; junction bases left unmatched: 17. This CDR3 is 19 amino acids long. For the CDR3, the DNA is TGTGCCAGCGGAACAGTGACAGGGGGGACTAACCTAGCCAAAAACATTCAGTACTTC. Its translation: CASGTVTGGTNLAKNIQYF.

This clonotype has a handful of counts. This chain connects TRBV28 to TRBJ1-1; D perhaps matches TRBD1 (5 bases). In germline, CDR1 is MDHEN, CDR2 SYDVKM. The CDR3 has 15 residues. Trimming took 6 bases from V and 10 from J, leaving 24 bases between them. The CDR3 bases are TGTGCCAGCAGCTCCGGGACTTGGGGGGAGTTTGGAGCTTTCTTT. This gives the protein CASSSGTWGEFGAFF.

This clonotype was observed a handful of times. This CDR3 is CASSQVSEGSPLHF. The CDR3 bases are TGTGCCAGCAGCCAAGTATCCGAGGGCTCACCCCTCCACTTT. The V and J genes are TRBV3-1 and TRBJ1-6, with D uncertain. V lost 1 base and J lost 10, with 11 bases in between. The CDR3 runs to 14 residues. Germline V gene lookup returns CDR1 LGHDT and CDR2 YNNKEL (reference sequence).

This clonotype was seen a few times. J is TRBJ1-2 and V is TRBV18; D is perhaps TRBD1 (6 bases). Looked up from germline, CDR1 is KGHSH and CDR2 is LQKENI. There are 13 residues in the CDR3. Trimming pared 6 bases from V and 6 bases from J, leaving 14 bases between. The CDR3 sequence: CASSQQGADGYTF. Here the CDR3 DNA reads TGTGCCAGCTCGCAACAGGGTGCTGATGGCTACACCTTC.

Notes on this clonotype: The junction and the germline gene differ at one end; a read error may be behind it. V gene TRBV12-3 or TRBV12-4 combines with J gene TRBJ2-1; D remains unclear. The length of the CDR3 is 17 residues. As DNA, the CDR3 is TGTGCCAGCAGTCCGAGATTGACGCAACTTGCTTACACTGAGCAGTTCTTC. Amino acids: CASSPRLTQLAYTEQFF.

This clonotype was found a few times. CDR3 amino acids: CSARRDGQPQHF. The DNA of the CDR3 is TGCAGTGCCCGTCGGGACGGGCAGCCCCAGCATTTT. The chain couples TRBV20-1 to TRBJ1-5; a weak D match, TRBD1 (5 bases). V was trimmed by 6 bases and J by 7 bases, leaving 13 bases between them. This CDR3 spans 12 amino acids. The germline V gene encodes CDR1 DFQATT and CDR2 SNEGSKA (reference sequence).

This clonotype appeared many times. The chain links TRBV30 to TRBJ1-5; TRBD1 might be the D (6 bases). The V end lost 3 bases, the J end lost 5 bases, and 11 bases lay between the germline ends. Germline lookup yields CDR1 GTSNPN and CDR2 SVGIG (reference sequence). The CDR3 is 13 amino acids. DNA of the CDR3: TGTGCCTGGAGCGGAGAGGGGGATCAGCCCCAGCATTTT. Amino acid sequence: CAWSGEGDQPQHF.

This clonotype has just a few counts. V usage is TRBV5-1 and J usage is TRBJ2-1; the match to TRBD1 covers 7 bases. V shed 5 bases, J shed 5 bases, and the junction held 7 bases outside the gene matches. Per the germline V gene, CDR1 is SGHRS and CDR2 is YFSETQ. CDR3 length equals 14 residues. Here the CDR3 reads CASSDDRVHNEQFF. CDR3 in DNA: TGCGCCAGCAGTGATGACAGGGTACACAATGAGCAGTTCTTC.

The chain is built from TRBV20-1 and TRBJ2-7, with 7 positions matching TRBD2. The CDR3 sequence is 16 residues long. Germline V gives CDR1 DFQATT, CDR2 SNEGSKA (reference sequence). J lost 4 bases, V lost 0 bases, and 12 bases had no gene match. CDR3 sequence (DNA): TGCAGTGCTAGAGAAGGGAGCGGGAAGGGACTATACGAGCAGTACTTC. Its translation: CSAREGSGKGLYEQYF.

The chain joins TRBV19 to TRBJ1-1, with 7 nucleotides matching TRBD1. Trimming removed 5 bases from V and 7 bases from J; junction bases left unmatched: 7. In germline, CDR1 is LNHDA, CDR2 SQIVND (reference sequence). The CDR3 extends over 13 amino acids. The CDR3 DNA is TGTGCCAGTAGTCCGAAGACAGGGATTGAAGCTTTCTTT. Its translation is CASSPKTGIEAFF. The whole variable domain, remainder taken from reference TRBV19 and TRBJ1-1, is DGGITQSPKYLFRKEGQNVTLSCEQNLNHDAMYWYRQDPGQGLRLIYYSQIVNDFQKGDIAEGYSVSREKKESFPLTVTSAQKNPTAFYLCASSPKTGIEAFFGQGTRLTVV.

Ten or more counts support this clonotype. The chain has TRBV30 and TRBJ1-1, with TRBD1 as a possible D gene (5 bases). The germline V gene has CDR1 GTSNPN and CDR2 SVGIG (reference sequence). CDR3 size: 13 residues. The V gene lost 4 bases and the J gene lost 9 bases, with 18 bases spanning the gap. CDR3 loop: CAWTNPGGGKAFF. DNA of the CDR3: TGTGCCTGGACCAACCCTGGGGGAGGAAAAGCTTTCTTT. Together with reference TRBV30 and TRBJ1-1, the CDR3 gives the full variable domain: SQTIHQWPATLVQPVGSPLSLECTVEGTSNPNLYWYRQAAGRGLQLLFYSVGIGQISSEVPQNLSASRPQDRQFILSSKKLLLSDSGFYLCAWTNPGGGKAFFGQGTRLTVV.

The chain joins TRBV30 to TRBJ1-6; tentatively, D is TRBD1 (5 bases). V gave up 3 bases and J gave up 10 bases, with 13 bases separating them. There are 13 residues in the CDR3. CDR1 and CDR2 (germline): GTSNPN, SVGIG (reference sequence). CDR3 coding DNA: TGTGCCTGGAGGGGGGTGCTCGGGTCACCCCTCCACTTT. It translates to CAWRGVLGSPLHF.

The CDR3 DNA is TGCGCCAGCAGCCAAGACCCGACAAGGTGGCATCGCAATGAGCAGTTCTTC. Amino acids: CASSQDPTRWHRNEQFF. This sequence joins TRBV4-1 and TRBJ2-1; no firm D call. The germline V and J ends were trimmed by 0 bases and 6 bases, with 18 bases remaining between them. The CDR3 sequence is 17 residues long. Germline V gives CDR1 MGHRA, CDR2 YSYEKL.

This clonotype was seen repeatedly, ten times or more. The chain is built from TRBV2 and TRBJ2-2; TRBD1 matches 8 bases. The CDR3 totals 14 residues. J gave up 4 bases and V 10 bases, and 8 bases lay outside the gene matches. The germline V gene encodes CDR1 SNHLY and CDR2 FYNNEI. The CDR3 region is CATKGTGGTGELFF. The CDR3 nucleotides read TGTGCCACCAAGGGAACAGGGGGCACCGGGGAGCTGTTTTTT.

The chain has TRBV5-1 and TRBJ2-5; D perhaps matches TRBD1 (5 bases). With 1 base removed from V and 5 bases from J, the gap between germline ends came to 15 bases. In germline, CDR1 is SGHRS, CDR2 YFSETQ. The CDR3 has 15 residues. The CDR3 spells CASSLQGRGWETQYF. CDR3 DNA: TGCGCCAGCAGCTTGCAAGGAAGGGGCTGGGAGACCCAGTACTTC.

This clonotype was seen only a few times. The rearrangement uses TRBV5-5 and TRBJ2-5; 8 bases are a match to TRBD2. The CDR3 is 14 residues long. V was pared by 4 bases and J by 5 bases, with 7 bases of the junction left unmatched. Germline CDR1 is SGHKS and CDR2 is YYEKEE (reference sequence). CDR3 loop: CASSLRSGGETQYF. CDR3 nucleotides: TGTGCCAGCAGCCTTAGGAGCGGGGGTGAGACCCAGTACTTC.

This chain links TRBV12-5 with TRBJ2-4; the match to TRBD1 covers 9 bases. Trimming removed 0 bases from V and 14 bases from J; junction bases left unmatched: 2. The CDR3 length is 12 residues. Germline V gene data show CDR1 as LGHNT and CDR2 as FRNRAP. Written as DNA, the CDR3 is TGTGCTAGTGGTTTGGTCGGACAGGGGAAGTACTTC. This encodes CASGLVGQGKYF.

This clonotype was recorded a few times. The rearrangement uses TRBV28 and TRBJ1-2; TRBD1 agrees at 7 bases. The CDR3 loop spans 14 amino acids. Germline values: CDR1 MDHEN, CDR2 SYDVKM. J gave up 4 bases and V 2 bases, and 4 bases lay outside the gene matches. The CDR3 protein is CASSLRTGPYGYTF. CDR3 nucleotide sequence: TGTGCCAGCAGTTTAAGGACAGGACCCTATGGCTACACCTTC.

This clonotype occurred many times. The chain carries TRBV20-1 and TRBJ1-5; 10 positions agree with TRBD1. The germline gives CDR1 DFQATT, CDR2 SNEGSKA (reference sequence). The length of the CDR3 is 16 residues. With V trimmed by 0 bases and J by 2 bases, 4 bases remained unmatched. This CDR3 reads CSAREMGQGRNQPQHF. For the CDR3, the DNA is TGCAGTGCTAGAGAAATGGGACAGGGGCGCAATCAGCCCCAGCATTTT.

The sample holds a few counts of this clonotype. The gene calls are TRBV5-1 and TRBJ2-2; 8 positions agree with TRBD1. CDR3 length equals 15 residues. Germline V lookup: CDR1 SGHRS, CDR2 YFSETQ. V was clipped by 4 bases and J by 4 bases; unmatched bases: 6. CDR3 coding DNA: TGCGCCAGCAGCCCCCAGGGGGCCGGCACCGGGGAGCTGTTTTTT. It is translated as CASSPQGAGTGELFF.

This clonotype was observed a few times. This sequence joins TRBV30 and TRBJ2-2, with TRBD1 matching 9 bases. The J segment lost 4 bases and the V segment lost 5 bases, leaving 2 bases of the junction unmatched. Germline V gives CDR1 GTSNPN, CDR2 SVGIG (reference sequence). The CDR3 consists of 13 residues. DNA for the CDR3: TGTGCCTGGGGACAGGGGAGCACCGGGGAGCTGTTTTTT. Amino acids: CAWGQGSTGELFF. The full variable domain, its missing parts supplied by reference TRBV30 and TRBJ2-2, is SQTIHQWPATLVQPVGSPLSLECTVEGTSNPNLYWYRQAAGRGLQLLFYSVGIGQISSEVPQNLSASRPQDRQFILSSKKLLLSDSGFYLCAWGQGSTGELFFGEGSRLTVL.

This clonotype was seen a few times. In DNA form, the CDR3 reads TGTGCCAGCAGCTTTCCCGGACAGGGGGCGCGTGGCTACACCTTC. This gives the protein CASSFPGQGARGYTF. This chain joins TRBV5-5 and TRBJ1-2; 11 bases agree with TRBD1. Germline-derived CDR1 and CDR2 are SGHKS and YYEKEE (reference sequence). This CDR3 is 15 amino acids long. The V segment lost 2 bases and the J segment 7 bases; nucleotides outside the gene matches: 7.

The chain combines TRBV5-6 with TRBJ2-1; perhaps TRBD1 as D (6 bases). The CDR3 extends over 13 amino acids. Germline V CDR1 and CDR2: SGHDT, YYEEEE. The V and J ends lost 6 bases and 10 bases respectively, with 17 bases between them. Here the CDR3 DNA reads TGTGCCAGCACCTCGGCAGGGGCACGGGAGCAGTTCTTC. Its translation: CASTSAGAREQFF.

This clonotype has just a few counts. The chain recombines TRBV7-2 with TRBJ2-1, with 7 bases lining up with TRBD2. CDR3 size: 15 residues. Germline lookup yields CDR1 SGHTA and CDR2 FQGNSA. V was pared by 4 bases and J by 4 bases, with 7 bases of the junction left unmatched. The CDR3 spells CASSYGGSVYNEQFF. DNA for the CDR3: TGTGCCAGCAGCTACGGGGGGAGCGTGTACAATGAGCAGTTCTTC.

As regards this clonotype: A read error is possible here, since a much larger clone lies one base away. CDR3 coding DNA: TGTGCCGGCACCTTCGGAGGGGGGACCGGAAAACTGTTTTTT. It yields the protein CAGTFGGGTGKLFF. This chain joins TRBV28 and TRBJ1-4, with D possibly being TRBD1 (6 bases). Trimming shortened V by 11 bases and J by 10 bases, and 23 bases separated the two germline ends. CDR3 length: 14 residues. Germline-derived CDR1 and CDR2 are MDHEN and SYDVKM.

This clonotype occurred many times. The rearrangement uses TRBV19 and TRBJ1-1, with a weak D call TRBD1 (5 bases). This CDR3 has 14 amino acids. V was shortened by 6 bases and J by 8 bases, with 19 bases between the two germline ends. Per the germline V gene, CDR1 is LNHDA and CDR2 is SQIVND (reference sequence). CDR3 sequence reads: CASSEGRGTSEAFF. The CDR3 DNA follows: TGTGCCAGTAGCGAGGGGCGCGGCACCTCCGAAGCTTTCTTT.

The V call is TRBV5-4, the J call TRBJ2-2; 10 bases are a match to TRBD1. This CDR3 region has 16 residues. The germline V gene encodes CDR1 SGHNT and CDR2 YYREEE (reference sequence). Trimming took 4 bases from V and 2 from J; bases not matched to a gene: 5. This CDR3 reads CASSPGQGGNTGELFF. The CDR3 DNA reads as TGTGCCAGCAGCCCCGGACAGGGGGGAAACACCGGGGAGCTGTTTTTT. The complete variable domain, with remaining parts taken from reference TRBV5-4 and TRBJ2-2, reads ETGVTQSPTHLIKTRGQQVTLRCSSQSGHNTVSWYQQALGQGPQFIFQYYREEENGRGNFPPRFSGLQFPNYSSELNVNALELDDSALYLCASSPGQGGNTGELFFGEGSRLTVL.

In this sample, this clonotype turned up many times. This CDR3 reads CASSLLIGHTSNQPQHF. CDR3 in DNA: TGTGCCAGCAGTTTACTCATCGGACATACCAGCAATCAGCCCCAGCATTTT. J is TRBJ1-5 and V is TRBV28; D might be TRBD1 (5 bases). V was trimmed by 2 bases and J by 1 base, leaving 15 bases between them. This CDR3 has 17 amino acids. The germline gives CDR1 MDHEN, CDR2 SYDVKM.

This clonotype has ten or more counts. The J gene is TRBJ1-1, the V gene TRBV27; D remains unclear. V lost 5 bases and J lost 2, with 12 bases in between. CDR1 is MNHEY and CDR2 is SMNVEV in the germline V gene (reference sequence). The CDR3 loop spans 14 amino acids. This chain's CDR3 is CASSGWPGNTEAFF. For the CDR3, the DNA is TGTGCCAGCAGTGGATGGCCGGGTAACACTGAAGCTTTCTTT.